The 3 T cell receptor beta chains below were found in one sample sequenced in a study of monozygotic twins with cystic fibrosis (dated by TCRdb to about 2021). Libraries came from the immunoSEQ multiplex PCR assay. TCRdb took this table from immuneACCESS and kept in-frame rearrangements with V and J called. Such tables lack part of the clones; where checked against another copy, unresolved V genes explain under half of the gap, and the rest is unexplained. In all, the sample holds 30,000 to 40,000 clones, and about 96% of those were seen once. The ten most abundant clones make up around 0.18% of the sample. What was sequenced was blood. Receptors were obtained from a girl under 10 years old with cystic fibrosis.

The V and J genes are TRBV5-6 and TRBJ1-3; the match to TRBD1 covers 10 bases. V dropped 4 bases and J dropped 1; count of bases not matched to a gene: 5. The CDR3 has 16 residues. Per germline, CDR1 SGHDT and CDR2 YYEEEE. The CDR3 coding sequence is TGTGCCAGCAGCGGCGGGACAGGGGTTTCTGGAAACACCATATATTTT. This encodes CASSGGTGVSGNTIYF.

This clone was counted once. The rearrangement uses TRBV5-5 and TRBJ1-5; D remains ambiguous. The V gene's germline CDR1 is SGHKS and CDR2 YYEKEE (reference sequence). The V end was cut by 2 bases, the J end by 0 bases, with 12 bases between. The CDR3 totals 16 residues. CDR3 amino acids: CASSLGPGSSNQPQHF. CDR3 sequence (DNA): TGTGCCAGCAGCTTAGGTCCCGGGTCTAGCAATCAGCCCCAGCATTTT. The full variable domain, in which reference TRBV5-5 and TRBJ1-5 provide the parts outside the CDR3, is DAGVTQSPTHLIKTRGQQVTLRCSPISGHKSVSWYQQVLGQGPQFIFQYYEKEERGRGNFPDRFSARQFPNYSSELNVNALLLGDSALYLCASSLGPGSSNQPQHFGDGTRLSIL.

Here the CDR3 DNA reads TGTGCCGGTCGACAGGGGAGCACAGATACGCAGTATTTT. This encodes CAGRQGSTDTQYF. This rearrangement joins TRBV2 to TRBJ2-3, with 8 bases fitting TRBD1. CDR3 length: 13 amino acids. The germline V gene encodes CDR1 SNHLY and CDR2 FYNNEI. The V gene end was trimmed by 11 bases and the J gene end by 0 bases; junction bases not matched to a gene: 4.